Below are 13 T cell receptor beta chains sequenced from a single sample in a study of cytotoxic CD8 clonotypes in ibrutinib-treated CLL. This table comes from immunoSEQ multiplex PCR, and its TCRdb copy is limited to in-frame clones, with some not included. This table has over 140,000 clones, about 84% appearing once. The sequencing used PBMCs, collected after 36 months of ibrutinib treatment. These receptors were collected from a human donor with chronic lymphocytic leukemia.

The CDR3, as DNA: TGTGCCAGCACTGTCTCGAAGGAAAAACTGTTTTTT. Translation gives CASTVSKEKLFF. The chain is built from TRBV2 and TRBJ1-4; D is ambiguous. Germline lookup yields CDR1 SNHLY and CDR2 FYNNEI. Trimming took off 7 bases at V and 8 bases at J, with 11 bases between the two ends. The CDR3 consists of 12 residues. The full variable domain, with the rest looked up from reference TRBV2 and TRBJ1-4, is EPEVTQTPSHQVTQMGQEVILRCVPISNHLYFYWYRQILGQKVEFLVSFYNNEISEKSEIFDDQFSVERPDGSNFTLKIRSTKLEDSAMYFCASTVSKEKLFFGSGTQLSVL.

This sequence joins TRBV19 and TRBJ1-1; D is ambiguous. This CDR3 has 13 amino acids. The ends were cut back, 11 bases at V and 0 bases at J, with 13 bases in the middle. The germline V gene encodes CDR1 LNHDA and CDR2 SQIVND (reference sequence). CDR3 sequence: CASAPRMNTEAFF. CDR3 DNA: TGTGCCTCAGCACCTAGAATGAACACTGAAGCTTTCTTT.

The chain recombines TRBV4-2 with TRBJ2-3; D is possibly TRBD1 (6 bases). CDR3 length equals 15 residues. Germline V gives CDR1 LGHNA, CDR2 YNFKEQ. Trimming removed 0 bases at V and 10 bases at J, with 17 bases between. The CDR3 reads CASSQESIVNRAQYF. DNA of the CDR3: TGTGCCAGCAGCCAAGAGTCCATAGTGAACAGGGCGCAGTATTTT.

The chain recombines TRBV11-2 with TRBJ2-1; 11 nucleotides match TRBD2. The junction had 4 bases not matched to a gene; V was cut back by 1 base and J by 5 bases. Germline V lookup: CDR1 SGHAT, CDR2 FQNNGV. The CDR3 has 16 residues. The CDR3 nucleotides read TGTGCCAGCAGCTTAGGAACTAGCGGGGGACACAATGAGCAGTTCTTC. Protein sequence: CASSLGTSGGHNEQFF.

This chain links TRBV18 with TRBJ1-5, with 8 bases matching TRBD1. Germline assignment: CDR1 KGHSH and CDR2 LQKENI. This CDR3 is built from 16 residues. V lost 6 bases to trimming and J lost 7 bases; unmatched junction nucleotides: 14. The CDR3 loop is CASSFSATGVSQPQHF. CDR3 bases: TGTGCCAGCTCTTTCTCAGCGACAGGGGTCAGCCAGCCCCAGCATTTT.

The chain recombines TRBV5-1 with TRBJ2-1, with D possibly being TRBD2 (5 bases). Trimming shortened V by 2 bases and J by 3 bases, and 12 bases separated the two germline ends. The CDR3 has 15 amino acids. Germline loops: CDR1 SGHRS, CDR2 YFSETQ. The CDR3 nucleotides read TGCGCCAGCAGCTTAAGCGACACTAGCTACAATGAGCAGTTCTTC. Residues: CASSLSDTSYNEQFF.

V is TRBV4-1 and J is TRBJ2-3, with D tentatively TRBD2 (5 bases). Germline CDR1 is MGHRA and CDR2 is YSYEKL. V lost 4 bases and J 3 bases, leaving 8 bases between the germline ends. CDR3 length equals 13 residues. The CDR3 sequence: CASSLRGTDTQYF. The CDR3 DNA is TGCGCCAGCAGCCTACGAGGGACAGATACGCAGTATTTT.

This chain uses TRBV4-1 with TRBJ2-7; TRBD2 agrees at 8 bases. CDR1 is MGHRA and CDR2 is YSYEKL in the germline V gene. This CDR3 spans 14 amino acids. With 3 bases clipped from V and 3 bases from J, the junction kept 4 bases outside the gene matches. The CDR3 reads CASSHATSGYEQYF. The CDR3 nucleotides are TGCGCCAGCAGCCACGCCACTAGCGGCTACGAGCAGTACTTC.

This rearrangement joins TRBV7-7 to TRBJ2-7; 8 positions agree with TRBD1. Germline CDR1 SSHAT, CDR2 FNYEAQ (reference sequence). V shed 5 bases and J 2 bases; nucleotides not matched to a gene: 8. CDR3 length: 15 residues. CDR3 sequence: CASSLRQGQAYEQYF. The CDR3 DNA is TGTGCCAGCAGCCTGAGACAGGGGCAAGCCTACGAGCAGTACTTC.

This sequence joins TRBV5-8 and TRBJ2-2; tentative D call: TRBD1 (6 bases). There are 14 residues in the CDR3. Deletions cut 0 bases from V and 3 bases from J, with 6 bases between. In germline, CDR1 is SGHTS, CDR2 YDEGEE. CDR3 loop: CASSLAGDTGELFF. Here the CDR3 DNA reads TGTGCCAGCAGCTTGGCAGGGGACACCGGGGAGCTGTTTTTT.

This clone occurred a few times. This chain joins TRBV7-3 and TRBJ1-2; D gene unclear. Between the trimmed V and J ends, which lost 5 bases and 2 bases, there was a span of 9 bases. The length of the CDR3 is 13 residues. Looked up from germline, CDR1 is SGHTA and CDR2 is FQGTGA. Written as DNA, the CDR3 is TGTGCCAGCAGCCCCGGTCAGAACTATGGCTACACCTTC. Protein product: CASSPGQNYGYTF.

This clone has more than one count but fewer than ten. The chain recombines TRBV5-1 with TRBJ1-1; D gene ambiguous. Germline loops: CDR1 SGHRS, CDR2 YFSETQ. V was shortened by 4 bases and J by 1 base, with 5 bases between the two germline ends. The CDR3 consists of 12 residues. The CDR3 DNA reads TGCGCCAGCAGCGTCCAGAACACTGAAGCTTTCTTT. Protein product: CASSVQNTEAFF. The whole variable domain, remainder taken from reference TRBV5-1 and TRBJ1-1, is KAGVTQTPRYLIKTRGQQVTLSCSPISGHRSVSWYQQTPGQGLQFLFEYFSETQRNKGNFPGRFSGRQFSNSRSEMNVSTLELGDSALYLCASSVQNTEAFFGQGTRLTVV.

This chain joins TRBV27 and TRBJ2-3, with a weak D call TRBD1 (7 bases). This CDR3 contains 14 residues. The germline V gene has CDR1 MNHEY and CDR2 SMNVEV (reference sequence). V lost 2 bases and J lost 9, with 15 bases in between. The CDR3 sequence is CASSLGGGGGTQYF. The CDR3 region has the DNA TGTGCCAGCAGTTTAGGAGGGGGCGGAGGGACGCAGTATTTT.